The source of this T cell receptor (beta chain) is a study of regulatory T cells in long-lasting Graves disease. Whole-study context: Those Graves' patients who were newly diagnosed had been on antithyroid drugs under 3 months.

With iRepertoire HTBI primers and Arm-PCR of CDR3 regions, TCR beta libraries were built. TCRdb analysed the multiplex PCR reads with MiXCR anew, one entry per CDR3 protein. This table has hundreds of thousands of distinct CDR3 sequences, roughly a sixth appearing once. Worth noting for this clonotype: Its target is unknown.

Described time point: newly diagnosed GD, antithyroid drugs for less than 3 months. The TCR library was prepared using RNA isolated from PBMCs. Whole-study results and caveats: Newly diagnosed Graves' patients had higher TCR diversity than persistent ones. Accuracy may have been reduced by the small sample size.

Germline V gives CDR1 SGHRS, CDR2 YFSETQ. The CDR3 covers 13 residues. The V gene lost 1 base and the J gene lost 5 bases, with 9 bases spanning the gap. The specimen was peripheral blood mononuclear cells (PBMCs), collected at new diagnosis, from a patient treated with antithyroid drugs. The clonotype was recovered from a female donor with Graves disease. The chain carries TRBV5-1 and TRBJ1-1, with a weak D call TRBD1 (5 bases). The CDR3 coding sequence is TGCGCCAGCAGCTTGTACGGGACTACTGAAGCTTTCTTT. This sequence encodes CASSLYGTTEAFF.